This TCR beta chain came from a study of liver allograft versus peripheral blood T cells. Study as a whole: Graft-liver T cell receptor repertoires were compared against recipient peripheral blood repertoires.

The CDR3 covers 12 residues. Germline V gene data show CDR1 as SQVTM and CDR2 as ANQGSEA. V gave up 4 bases and J gave up 8 bases; unmatched junction bases: 7. By its share, this clonotype is medium-sized. Via MiXCR, TCRdb re-called the reads, giving one row per CDR3 protein. This table holds approximately 13,000 distinct CDR3 sequences, 25% to 35% found once. The gene calls are TRBV29-1 and TRBJ1-2; 7 nucleotides match TRBD1. This receptor was obtained from a human patient who had a liver transplant. Part of the T cells may come from the graft donor. The CDR3 DNA reads as TGCAGCGTTGGGGGACAGCAACGCGGCTACACCTTC. Translating gives CSVGGQQRGYTF.